The entry below gives a single T cell receptor (beta chain) sequence along with its context. No cognate antigen has been identified for it. No qualities accompany the bases; no much larger clone lies one base away. This sample is part of a study of T-cell memory formation after mild COVID-19 (dated by TCRdb to the early 2020s). With respect to the entire study: TCR sequence clusters from the two donors were found to be largely donor specific. In two donors, T-cell clones that expanded and contracted after mild COVID-19 were followed by sequencing TCRalpha and TCRbeta repertoires longitudinally. The cohort was made up of two young adult volunteers, one female and one male, who were previously healthy. Paper-wide results and their limitations: Clones contracting from day 15 to 85 had balanced CD4/CD8 phenotypes, while a second wave expanding from day 15 to 37 was biased towards CD4+. Contracting CD4+ clones appeared mostly in the CM and EM memory subsets, whereas CD8+ clones were enriched in EMRA. Whether the second-wave clones peaking on day 37 were SARS-CoV-2 specific was not confirmed. The study included only two mild cases, and larger cohorts that include severe cases with pre-infection samples were judged to be necessary. Some responding clones were detected in pre-infection memory, suggesting pre-existing cross-reactive memory T cells joined the SARS-CoV-2 response.

PBMCs were isolated by Ficoll-Paque density gradient centrifugation. Germline trimming amounts to 1 base on V and 4 bases on J, with 6 as the count of junction bases outside the gene matches. The germline V gene (reference sequence) provides CDR1 GTSNPN and CDR2 SVGIG. The CDR3 holds 14 amino acids from the cysteine to the phenylalanine. Only the CDR3 DNA stays, 42 bases, in frame from base 1. The run used an Illumina NovaSeq 6000. cDNA libraries for TCRalpha and TCRbeta were prepared by 5'RACE using constant-segment primers, with sample barcodes and unique molecular identifiers added. RNA was extracted from every sample with Trizol reagent. Libraries were amplified in two PCR steps, with a second sample barcode and Illumina TruSeq adapters added in the second step. Sequencing of libraries was performed on an Illumina NovaSeq with 2 x 150 bp paired-end reads. On the authors' methods: The reads were demultiplexed and collapsed into UMI-guided consensus sequences using migec v1.2.7. With mixcr v2.1.11, UMI consensuses were aligned to TRA and TRB V and J templates and assembled into clonotypes. Expanded or contracted clonotypes were those called significant by both edgeR and NoisET, with noise models trained on biological replicates. For edgeR calls, a false discovery rate-adjusted p below 0.01 and a log2 fold-change threshold of 1 were applied. As an exploratory analysis of dynamics, max-normalized trajectories of the 1000 most abundant clonotypes were examined with PCA combined with hierarchical clustering. The CD4 or CD8 phenotype of responding clones was assigned using the separately sequenced CD4+ and CD8+ repertoires. TCRdb itself trimmed the public reads at Q25 with fastp, ran MiXCR and retained productive beta chains. When rows share a CDR3 protein, they turn into one entry using the most common DNA and genes. In this record, the V and J calls reflect TCRdb's handling and not the investigators' own analysis. The sample table records about 560,000 distinct CDR3 sequences; less than 25% of these occur just once. Approximately 8.4% of the sample is in the top ten clones.

The sample taken for sequencing was PBMCs or a T cell subset sorted from them (not recorded which). Recombination connected TRBV30 to TRBJ1-2; a stretch of 7 junction bases matches TRBD1. The TCR comes from an adult woman who had mild COVID-19 (a few samples of this study predate the infection). The sample titles of this study are shuffled in the database, so cell type and time point are left out; the donor was told from shared clones. The CDR3 is CAWSAIDRVYGYTF. The nucleotide sequence is given as TGTGCCTGGAGTGCTATCGACAGGGTCTATGGCTACACCTTC. The full variable domain, with segments outside the CDR3 supplied by the reference TRBV30 and TRBJ1-2 proteins, appears as SQTIHQWPATLVQPVGSPLSLECTVEGTSNPNLYWYRQAAGRGLQLLFYSVGIGQISSEVPQNLSASRPQDRQFILSSKKLLLSDSGFYLCAWSAIDRVYGYTFGSGTRLTVV.